A selection of T cell receptor beta chains follows, all from one sample in a study of CD8+CD57+ T cells in acquired aplastic anemia. TCRdb re-analysed the reads in MiXCR, keeping a single row per CDR3 protein. The data show a few hundred thousand distinct CDR3 sequences, 65% to 80% seen once. The material sequenced was sorted CD4+, CD8+, or CD8+CD57+ T cells (not recorded which) from PBMCs. These receptors originate from a human donor in good health, serving as a control. Both conserved end residues are part of each CDR3. D genes are given only for firm matches. Clone size appears in some rows only: once, few, many, or a class for an expanded clone.

j_call: TRBJ1-2; clone_size: NA; v_call: TRBV12-5; d_call: NA; cdr3_nt: TGTGCTAGTAGTATGAGGGAGAATTATGGCTACACCTTC; cdr3_aa: CASSMRENYGYTF
j_call: TRBJ1-3; clone_size: many; v_call: TRBV6-1; d_call: NA; cdr3_nt: TGTGCCAGCAGTGAACCCGGGACGGCTGGAAACACCATATATTTT; cdr3_aa: CASSEPGTAGNTIYF
j_call: TRBJ1-1; clone_size: NA; v_call: TRBV5-4; d_call: NA; cdr3_nt: TGTGCCAGCAGCAGCGAAACAGAGTCGAACACTGAAGCTTTCTTT; cdr3_aa: CASSSETESNTEAFF
j_call: TRBJ2-2; clone_size: NA; v_call: TRBV7-2; d_call: NA; cdr3_nt: TGTGCCAGCAGCCAACAGAACCACTATAATTCACACCTCCATTTT; cdr3_aa: CASSQQNHYNSHLHF
j_call: TRBJ2-4; clone_size: NA; v_call: TRBV5-5; d_call: TRBD2; cdr3_nt: TGTGCCAGCAGCCACCGGGACACTAGCGGGGGGGCGAACATTCAGTACTTC; cdr3_aa: CASSHRDTSGGANIQYF
j_call: TRBJ2-6; clone_size: NA; v_call: TRBV5-5; d_call: NA; cdr3_nt: TGTGCCAGCAGTTCGGAGGGCTATGTGACCAACGTCCTGACTTTC; cdr3_aa: CASSSEGYVTNVLTF
j_call: TRBJ1-2; clone_size: many; v_call: TRBV6-1; d_call: NA; cdr3_nt: TGTGCCAGCAAGACAAGCCTTGCGAGGTATGGCTACACCTTC; cdr3_aa: CASKTSLARYGYTF
j_call: TRBJ2-3; clone_size: NA; v_call: TRBV7-9; d_call: TRBD1; cdr3_nt: TGTGCCAGCAGCTCAACAGGGGCCCGCACAGATACGCAGTATTTT; cdr3_aa: CASSSTGARTDTQYF
j_call: TRBJ1-1; clone_size: many; v_call: TRBV20-1; d_call: NA; cdr3_nt: TGCAGTGCTACTGGACCCCGGGAGTACACTGAAGCTTTCTTT; cdr3_aa: CSATGPREYTEAFF
j_call: TRBJ2-7; clone_size: NA; v_call: TRBV11-2; d_call: NA; cdr3_nt: TGTGCCAGCAGCGCCACTGGGAGCACCAACGAGCAGTACTTC; cdr3_aa: CASSATGSTNEQYF
j_call: TRBJ2-7; clone_size: NA; v_call: TRBV7-2; d_call: NA; cdr3_nt: TGTGCCAGCAGCTCGTCCGGGGTAAGAATAGAGCAGTACTTC; cdr3_aa: CASSSSGVRIEQYF
j_call: TRBJ2-3; clone_size: NA; v_call: TRBV7-8; d_call: NA; cdr3_nt: TGTGCCAGCATGATGGGGGGCGCAGATGGCCACAATTTT; cdr3_aa: CASMMGGADGHNF
j_call: TRBJ2-3; clone_size: few; v_call: TRBV24-1; d_call: TRBD2; cdr3_nt: TGTGCCACCAGCGGGACTAGCGGGGCCACAGATACGCAGTATTTT; cdr3_aa: CATSGTSGATDTQYF
j_call: TRBJ1-1; clone_size: many; v_call: TRBV7-8; d_call: NA; cdr3_nt: TGTGCCAGCAGCCGGAATGGGGGGAACACTGAAGCTTTCTTT; cdr3_aa: CASSRNGGNTEAFF
j_call: TRBJ2-2; clone_size: NA; v_call: TRBV10-1; d_call: NA; cdr3_nt: TGCGCCAGCAGTCAATCAGGGGAGGGCACCGGGGAGCTGTTTTTT; cdr3_aa: CASSQSGEGTGELFF